These 30 T cell receptor beta chains were all obtained from the same sample, sequenced in a study of T cell responses to AZD1222 COVID-19 vaccine (dated by TCRdb to the early 2020s). The time point label on this specimen signifies: baseline before first vaccination. The sample's treatment or condition, from its label and the paper: meningococcal conjugate vaccine given as trial control. Library prep was done by the immunoSEQ multiplex PCR assay. What TCRdb holds here is the immuneACCESS table cut down to in-frame rearrangements. Part of the clones is not present; checked against another copy, under half of the missing clones reflect an unresolved V gene, and the others are unexplained. For this sample there are 100,000 to 150,000 clones; 75% to 90% appear just once. The biggest ten clones account for 11% of the sample. The sample in question was peripheral blood, obtained on day 0 of MenACWY control vaccination. These receptors were collected from an adult in good health.

The rearrangement joins TRBV6-4 to TRBJ2-2, with a tentative D call TRBD2 (5 bases). CDR1 is MRHNA and CDR2 is SNTAGT in the germline V gene. The CDR3 loop spans 15 amino acids. V gave up 5 bases and J gave up 2 bases, with 12 bases separating them. The CDR3 sequence is CASSPQAGNTGELFF. The CDR3 region has the DNA TGTGCCAGCAGTCCCCAGGCGGGTAACACCGGGGAGCTGTTTTTT.

The chain employs TRBV29-1 and TRBJ2-3; 7 nucleotides line up with TRBD1. The J segment lost 7 bases and the V segment lost 6 bases, leaving 13 bases of the junction unmatched. In germline, CDR1 is SQVTM, CDR2 ANQGSEA. The CDR3 sequence is 14 residues long. The CDR3, as DNA: TGCAGCGTCGCAGAGGGGTTCAGGGGGAATACGCAGTATTTT. Its protein product is CSVAEGFRGNTQYF.

The chain recombines TRBV7-9 with TRBJ2-1, with D unresolved. This CDR3 is 14 amino acids long. Germline CDR1 and CDR2: SEHNR and FQNEAQ (reference sequence). Between the trimmed V and J ends, which lost 1 base and 2 bases, there was a span of 6 bases. DNA of the CDR3: TGTGCCAGCAGCTTAGTTGGTACCTACAATGAGCAGTTCTTC. This codes for CASSLVGTYNEQFF.

The chain couples TRBV3-1 (or the pseudogene TRBV3-2) to TRBJ2-7, with TRBD2 identical over 7 bases. Germline trimming cut 3 bases from V and 1 base from J; bases unmatched to any gene: 6. Germline V gene sequence: CDR1 LGHDT, CDR2 YNNKEL (reference sequence). This CDR3 spans 15 amino acids. The CDR3, as DNA: TGTGCCAGCAGCCATTGGGGAGGGACGTCCTACGAGCAGTACTTC. It is translated as CASSHWGGTSYEQYF.

In this sample, this clone turned up once. CDR3 DNA: TGTGCCAGTACCCCAGACAGGGCGTCAGAGACCCAGTACTTC. As protein: CASTPDRASETQYF. The rearrangement uses TRBV5-4 and TRBJ2-5, with 7 bases lining up with TRBD1. The CDR3 extends over 14 amino acids. V shed 8 bases and J 4 bases; nucleotides not matched to a gene: 11. Germline CDR1 and CDR2: SGHNT and YYREEE (reference sequence).

Remarks on this clone: The junction does not match germline at one end; this may be a read error. The sample holds other DNA sequences that translate to the same CDR3. The V and J genes are TRBV6-6 and TRBJ1-2, with 10 bases identical to TRBD1. Per germline, CDR1 MNHNY and CDR2 SVGAGI (reference sequence). CDR3 length equals 14 residues. This CDR3 is CASSPTGGAYGYTF. CDR3 in DNA: TGTGCCAGCAGTCCGACAGGGGGCGCCTATGGCTACACCTTT.

V is TRBV11-3 and J is TRBJ1-1, with D tentatively TRBD1 (5 bases). Germline CDR1 reads SGHNT; CDR2 reads YENEEA. Trimming took off 6 bases at V and 0 bases at J, with 14 bases between the two ends. The CDR3 extends over 15 amino acids. The CDR3 DNA reads as TGTGCCAGCAGTTCAGTGCGGGGGATGAACACTGAAGCTTTCTTT. It is translated as CASSSVRGMNTEAFF.

V is TRBV7-9 and J is TRBJ2-2; D not certain. V shed 4 bases and J shed 7 bases, with 10 bases lying between them. CDR3 length equals 13 residues. Looked up from germline, CDR1 is SEHNR and CDR2 is FQNEAQ (reference sequence). Written as DNA, the CDR3 is TGTGCCAGCAGCTCACGACCGTTCGGGGAGCTGTTTTTT. This encodes CASSSRPFGELFF.

The rearrangement uses TRBV29-1 and TRBJ2-7, with 14 bases matching TRBD2. Germline trimming cut 5 bases from V and 4 bases from J; bases unmatched to any gene: 4. The CDR3 length is 14 residues. Germline V gene lookup returns CDR1 SQVTM and CDR2 ANQGSEA. CDR3 nucleotide sequence: TGCAGCGTTCGACTAGCGGGAGGGCCGTACGAGCAGTACTTC. It codes for CSVRLAGGPYEQYF.

The chain joins TRBV5-5 to TRBJ1-2; 9 bases match TRBD1. The CDR3 loop spans 13 amino acids. After removal of 3 bases from V and 7 bases from J, the junction contained 4 bases not matched to a gene. Germline CDR1 reads SGHKS; CDR2 reads YYEKEE (reference sequence). In DNA form, the CDR3 reads TGTGCCAGCAGCTCGGGACAGGGTTTTGGCTACACCTTC. It encodes CASSSGQGFGYTF.

The V and J genes are TRBV3-1 (or the pseudogene TRBV3-2) and TRBJ2-6; no reliable D call. Germline V gene lookup returns CDR1 LGHDT and CDR2 YNNKEL (reference sequence). CDR3 size: 18 residues. V lost 4 bases to trimming and J lost 4 bases, with 20 bases between them. This CDR3 is CASSPLWSRQTGANVLTF. The CDR3 nucleotides are TGTGCCAGCAGCCCATTATGGTCCCGACAAACCGGGGCCAACGTCCTGACTTTC.

This clone was detected once. The chain has TRBV28 and TRBJ2-1; D gene uncertain. Trimming took off 1 base at V and 0 bases at J, with 10 bases between the two ends. There are 16 residues in the CDR3. Germline lookup yields CDR1 MDHEN and CDR2 SYDVKM. For the CDR3, the DNA is TGTGCCAGCAGTTTATTCAAGGCCAGCTCCTACAATGAGCAGTTCTTC. Protein: CASSLFKASSYNEQFF.

The chain is built from TRBV21-1 and TRBJ1-1; the listed D gene, TRBD1, was not tested against the DNA. TRBV21-1 is labeled a pseudogene. There are 16 residues in the CDR3. The CDR3: CASSIDRGAVNTEAFF. CDR3 sequence (DNA): TGTGCCAGCAGCATCGACAGGGGAGCGGTTAACACTGAAGCTTTCTTT.

V usage is TRBV5-1 and J usage is TRBJ2-5; TRBD2 matches 7 bases. The CDR3 totals 14 residues. In germline, CDR1 is SGHRS, CDR2 YFSETQ. V was pared by 4 bases and J by 1 base, with 4 bases of the junction left unmatched. DNA for the CDR3: TGCGCCAGCAGCCTGGGGACTACCCAAGAGACCCAGTACTTC. Translated, it gives CASSLGTTQETQYF.

This chain connects TRBV11-2 to TRBJ2-3; 9 nucleotides match TRBD2. Germline V gene data show CDR1 as SGHAT and CDR2 as FQNNGV. Trimming at V came to 2 bases and at J to 8 bases, leaving 8 bases not matched to a gene. The CDR3 spans 15 residues. The CDR3 sequence is CASSLPLAGGSTQYF. The CDR3 DNA is TGTGCCAGCAGCTTACCTCTCGCGGGAGGGAGTACGCAGTATTTT.

This rearrangement joins TRBV9 to TRBJ2-2; tentative D call: TRBD2 (6 bases). Germline CDR1 is SGDLS and CDR2 is YYNGEE. V was pared by 1 base and J by 0 bases, with 16 bases between. CDR3 length: 18 amino acids. The chain's CDR3 is CASSVLGGFGPNTGELFF. CDR3 DNA: TGTGCCAGCAGCGTACTTGGGGGGTTCGGTCCGAACACCGGGGAGCTGTTTTTT. The whole variable domain, remainder taken from reference TRBV9 and TRBJ2-2, is DSGVTQTPKHLITATGQRVTLRCSPRSGDLSVYWYQQSLDQGLQFLIQYYNGEERAKGNILERFSAQQFPDLHSELNLSSLELGDSALYFCASSVLGGFGPNTGELFFGEGSRLTVL.

This chain uses TRBV5-1 with TRBJ1-4, with D uncertain. Trimming cost V 0 bases and J 3 bases, with 3 bases left between them. The CDR3 length is 13 residues. From germline, CDR1 is SGHRS and CDR2 YFSETQ. CDR3 sequence (DNA): TGCGCCAGCAGCTTGGCCTCTAATGAAAAACTGTTTTTT. Its protein product is CASSLASNEKLFF.

The chain links TRBV7-9 to TRBJ1-2; no definite D call. CDR3 length: 14 amino acids. V was pared by 1 base and J by 4 bases, with 10 bases between. The germline gives CDR1 SEHNR, CDR2 FQNEAQ (reference sequence). CDR3 loop: CASSLGASGYGYTF. The DNA of the CDR3 is TGTGCCAGCAGCTTAGGGGCCTCAGGCTATGGCTACACCTTC.

The genes are TRBV7-9 and TRBJ1-1; D ambiguous. The CDR3 contains 16 residues. V lost 1 base and J lost 1, with 13 bases in between. CDR1 is SEHNR and CDR2 is FQNEAQ in the germline V gene (reference sequence). The CDR3 loop is CASSLGSGLGNTEAFF. The DNA for the CDR3 is TGTGCCAGCAGCTTAGGGTCGGGGTTGGGGAACACTGAAGCTTTCTTT.

This clone occurred once. V and J are TRBV27 and TRBJ2-5; unclear D gene. Germline V gene data show CDR1 as MNHEY and CDR2 as SMNVEV (reference sequence). There are 13 residues in the CDR3. V was trimmed by 2 bases and J by 0 bases, leaving 4 bases between them. The CDR3 sequence: CASSLSYQETQYF. CDR3 nucleotides: TGTGCCAGCAGTTTAAGTTACCAAGAGACCCAGTACTTC.

The chain has TRBV5-6 and TRBJ2-1, with 7 positions matching TRBD2. The germline CDR1 and CDR2 sequences are SGHDT and YYEEEE. Unmatched junction bases numbered 13, after V lost 9 bases and J lost 4 bases. This CDR3 is built from 15 residues. CDR3 amino acids: CATRGEGSAYNEQFF. In DNA form, the CDR3 reads TGTGCCACCCGAGGGGAGGGATCGGCTTACAATGAGCAGTTCTTC.

The V gene is TRBV6-5, the J gene TRBJ1-5; D gene ambiguous. Trimming shortened V by 11 bases and J by 0 bases, and 11 bases separated the two germline ends. This CDR3 has 13 residues. From germline, CDR1 is MNHEY and CDR2 SVGAGI. This CDR3 reads CAYRVDSNQPQHF. In DNA, the CDR3 is TGTGCCTATAGGGTAGATAGCAATCAGCCCCAGCATTTT.

The chain links TRBV9 to TRBJ1-4; no reliable D call. Germline V gene data show CDR1 as SGDLS and CDR2 as YYNGEE. There are 14 residues in the CDR3. V gave up 4 bases and J gave up 5 bases, with 12 bases separating them. In nucleotides, the CDR3 is TGTGCCAGCAGCCTGGACCAAGGGAATGAAAAACTGTTTTTT. This encodes CASSLDQGNEKLFF.

V gene TRBV3-1 (or the pseudogene TRBV3-2) combines with J gene TRBJ2-2, with 7 nucleotides matching TRBD2. The CDR3 sequence is 17 residues long. Trimming took 6 bases from V and 8 from J; bases not matched to a gene: 18. Germline assignment: CDR1 LGHDT and CDR2 YNNKEL (reference sequence). CDR3 nucleotide sequence: TGTGCCAGCAGGAGAAGCGGAAGCGGGGCTAGATCTGGGGAGCTGTTTTTT. It is translated as CASRRSGSGARSGELFF.

CDR3 in DNA: TGTGCCAGCAGTTACTCGTCCCGGATATACACTGAAGCTTTCTTT. It encodes CASSYSSRIYTEAFF. The V gene is TRBV6-6, the J gene TRBJ1-1; no firm D call. CDR3 size: 15 residues. Per germline, CDR1 MNHNY and CDR2 SVGAGI (reference sequence). Deletions cut 0 bases from V and 3 bases from J, with 11 bases between.

V usage is TRBV7-6 and J usage is TRBJ2-1; D gene uncertain. The CDR3 extends over 15 amino acids. Trimming shortened V by 4 bases and J by 7 bases, and 17 bases separated the two germline ends. CDR1 and CDR2 (germline): SGHVS, FNYEAQ. The CDR3 bases are TGTGCCAGCAGCTCGCTAGTATCCGGGTCAAATGAGCAGTTCTTC. This translates into CASSSLVSGSNEQFF.

This chain joins TRBV11-3 and TRBJ2-4; no definite D call. The length of the CDR3 is 12 residues. The germline CDR1 and CDR2 sequences are SGHNT and YENEEA. The germline V and J ends were trimmed by 3 bases and 9 bases, with 9 bases remaining between them. The DNA of the CDR3 is TGTGCCAGCAGCTTCGGTGGAGCCATTCAGTACTTC. This sequence encodes CASSFGGAIQYF.

V gene TRBV6-5 combines with J gene TRBJ2-7; TRBD1 matches at 10 bases. V lost 2 bases to trimming and J lost 4 bases; unmatched junction nucleotides: 2. The CDR3 covers 14 residues. The germline V gene has CDR1 MNHEY and CDR2 SVGAGI. This CDR3 is CASSYGTGAYEQYF. The CDR3 bases are TGTGCCAGCAGTTACGGGACAGGGGCTTACGAGCAGTACTTC.

The rearrangement uses TRBV7-9 and TRBJ1-2, with D possibly matching TRBD1 (5 bases). The ends were cut back, 4 bases at V and 4 bases at J, with 13 bases in the middle. This CDR3 contains 14 residues. CDR1 SEHNR and CDR2 FQNEAQ come from the germline V gene (reference sequence). The CDR3 coding sequence is TGTGCCAGCAGCTCTTTTGCAGGGAGCTATGGCTACACCTTC. This translates into CASSSFAGSYGYTF.

The table lists this clone with a few counts. The V and J genes are TRBV11-3 and TRBJ2-1; D call uncertain. V lost 1 base, J lost 1 base, and 5 bases lay in between. The germline CDR1 and CDR2 sequences are SGHNT and YENEEA. This CDR3 has 14 amino acids. CDR3 region: CASSLVWSYNEQFF. The DNA for the CDR3 is TGTGCCAGCAGCTTAGTGTGGTCCTACAATGAGCAGTTCTTC.